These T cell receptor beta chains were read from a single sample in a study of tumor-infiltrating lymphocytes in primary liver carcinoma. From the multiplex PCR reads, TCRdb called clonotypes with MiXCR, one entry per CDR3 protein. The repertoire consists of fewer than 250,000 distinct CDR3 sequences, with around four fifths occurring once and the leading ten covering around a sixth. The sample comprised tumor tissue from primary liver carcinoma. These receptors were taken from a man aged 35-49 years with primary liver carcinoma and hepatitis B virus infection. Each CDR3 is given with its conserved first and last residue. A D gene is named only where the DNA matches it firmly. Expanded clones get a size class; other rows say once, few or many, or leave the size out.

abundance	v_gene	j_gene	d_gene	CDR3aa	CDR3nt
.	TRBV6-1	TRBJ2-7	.	CTSSEATGPGYEQYF	TGTACCAGCAGTGAAGCGACGGGACCAGGCTACGAGCAGTACTTC
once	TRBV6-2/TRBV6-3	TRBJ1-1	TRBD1	CARSYGQGKNTEAFF	TGTGCCAGGAGTTATGGACAGGGAAAAAACACTGAAGCTTTCTTT
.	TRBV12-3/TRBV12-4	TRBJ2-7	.	CASSLTAECPIPYF	TGCGCCAGCAGTTTAACGGCGGAATGTCCTATTCCTTACTTC
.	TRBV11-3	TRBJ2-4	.	CTSSLVASPDKNIQYF	TGTACCAGTAGCTTAGTTGCCTCTCCGGACAAAAACATTCAGTACTTC
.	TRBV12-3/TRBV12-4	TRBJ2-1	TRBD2	CVSSKAGDRWTGQFF	TGTGTCAGCAGTAAGGCGGGGGACCGGTGGACTGGGCAGTTCTTC
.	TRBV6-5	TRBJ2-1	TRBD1	CANTDRSGTGLYNEQFF	TGTGCCAACACTGACCGATCCGGGACAGGGCTATACAATGAGCAGTTCTTC
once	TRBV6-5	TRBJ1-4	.	CVSRMITTNEKLFF	TGTGTCAGCAGAATGATTACAACTAATGAAAAACTGTTTTTT
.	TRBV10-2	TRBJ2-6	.	CPSSWANVLTF	TGCCCCAGTAGTTGGGCCAACGTCCTGACTTTC
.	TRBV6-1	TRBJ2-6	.	CTSSEQRMAGANVLTF	TGTACCAGCAGTGAACAGCGTATGGCTGGGGCCAACGTCCTGACTTTC
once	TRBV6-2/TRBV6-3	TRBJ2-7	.	CASSSGRSHSFYEQYF	TGTGCCAGCAGTAGTGGGCGGAGCCACAGCTTCTACGAGCAGTACTTC
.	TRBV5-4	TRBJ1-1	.	CASSEGSALSTEALF	TGTGCCAGCAGCGAGGGCAGTGCCTTGAGTACTGAAGCTTTGTTT
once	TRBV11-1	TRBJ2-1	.	CASSLRGRVSYKEQFF	TGTGCCAGCAGCTTACGAGGCAGGGTCTCCTACAAAGAGCAGTTCTTC
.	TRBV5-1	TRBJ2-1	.	CDSNLDAGAVGAEQFF	TGCGACAGCAACTTGGATGCGGGCGCGGTGGGAGCCGAACAGTTCTTC
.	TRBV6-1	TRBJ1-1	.	CVSRGRSMNTGAFF	TGTGTCAGCAGGGGACGGTCTATGAACACTGGAGCTTTCTTT
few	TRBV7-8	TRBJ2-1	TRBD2	CTSNLVGRGEQFF	TGTACCAGCAACTTAGTCGGGAGGGGAGAGCAGTTCTTC
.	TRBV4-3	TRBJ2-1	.	CTSSPRGGSVNDQFF	TGCACCAGCAGCCCAAGGGGGGGGTCGGTTAATGATCAGTTCTTC
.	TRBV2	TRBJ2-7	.	CASRGGVGGTYEQYF	TGTGCCAGCAGAGGAGGGGTGGGAGGGACATACGAGCAGTACTTC
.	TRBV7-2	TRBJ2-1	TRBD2	CANSSRPGLAGGVRNEQFF	TGTGCCAACAGCTCCCGTCCGGGACTAGCGGGAGGGGTGAGGAATGAGCAGTTCTTC
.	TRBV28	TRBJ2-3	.	CAIGAGGIQDTRYF	TGTGCCATCGGAGCTGGAGGCATTCAGGATACGCGGTATTTT
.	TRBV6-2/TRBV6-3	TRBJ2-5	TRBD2	CTSSERTSGRTEIAQYF	TGTACCAGCAGCGAAAGGACTAGCGGGAGGACCGAAATAGCCCAGTACTTC